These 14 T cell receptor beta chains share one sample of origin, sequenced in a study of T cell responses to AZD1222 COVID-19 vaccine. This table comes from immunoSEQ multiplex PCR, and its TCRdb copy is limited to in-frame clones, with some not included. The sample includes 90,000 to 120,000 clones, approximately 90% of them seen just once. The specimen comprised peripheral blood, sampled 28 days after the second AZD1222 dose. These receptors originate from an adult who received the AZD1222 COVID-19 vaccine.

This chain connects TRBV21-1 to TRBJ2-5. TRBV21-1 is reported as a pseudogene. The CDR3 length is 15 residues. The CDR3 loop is CASSKAPEIQETQYF. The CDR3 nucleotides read TGTGCCAGCAGCAAAGCGCCTGAAATCCAAGAGACCCAGTACTTC.

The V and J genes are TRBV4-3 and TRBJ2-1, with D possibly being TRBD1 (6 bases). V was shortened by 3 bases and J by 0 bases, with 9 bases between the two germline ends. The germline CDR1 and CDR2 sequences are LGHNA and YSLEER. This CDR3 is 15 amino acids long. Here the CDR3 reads CASSQNRASYNEQFF. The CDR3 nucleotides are TGCGCCAGCAGCCAGAACAGGGCCTCCTACAATGAGCAGTTCTTC.

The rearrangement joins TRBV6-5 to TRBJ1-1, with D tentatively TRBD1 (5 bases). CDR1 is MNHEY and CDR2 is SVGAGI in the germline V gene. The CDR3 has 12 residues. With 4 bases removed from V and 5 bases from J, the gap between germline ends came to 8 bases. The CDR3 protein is CASSSGLTEAFF. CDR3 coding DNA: TGTGCCAGCAGTTCAGGGTTAACTGAAGCTTTCTTT.

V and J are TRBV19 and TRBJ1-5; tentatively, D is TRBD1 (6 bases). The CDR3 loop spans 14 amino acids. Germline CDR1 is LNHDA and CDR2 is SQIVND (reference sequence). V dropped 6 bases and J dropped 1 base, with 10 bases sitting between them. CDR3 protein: CASRTGKSNQPQHF. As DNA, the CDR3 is TGTGCCAGTAGAACAGGGAAGAGCAATCAGCCCCAGCATTTT.

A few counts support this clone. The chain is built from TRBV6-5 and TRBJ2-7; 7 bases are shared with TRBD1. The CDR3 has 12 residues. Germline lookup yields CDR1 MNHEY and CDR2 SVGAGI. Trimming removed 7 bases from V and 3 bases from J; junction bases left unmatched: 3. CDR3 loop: CASIWDSYEQYF. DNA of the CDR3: TGTGCCAGCATTTGGGACAGCTACGAGCAGTACTTC.

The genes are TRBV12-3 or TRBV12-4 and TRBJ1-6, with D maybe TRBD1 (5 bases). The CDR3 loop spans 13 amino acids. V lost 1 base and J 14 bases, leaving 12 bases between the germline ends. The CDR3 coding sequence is TGTGCCAGCAGTTTAGTCGGGGCCGGGTCCCTCCACTTT. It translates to CASSLVGAGSLHF.

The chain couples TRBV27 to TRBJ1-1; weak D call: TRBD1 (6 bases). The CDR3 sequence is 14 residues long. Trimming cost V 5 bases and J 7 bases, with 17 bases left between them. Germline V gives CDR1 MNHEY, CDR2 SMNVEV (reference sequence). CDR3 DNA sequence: TGTGCCAGCAGTCGCCCCGGGGGCGAGGGTGAAGCTTTCTTT. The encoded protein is CASSRPGGEGEAFF.

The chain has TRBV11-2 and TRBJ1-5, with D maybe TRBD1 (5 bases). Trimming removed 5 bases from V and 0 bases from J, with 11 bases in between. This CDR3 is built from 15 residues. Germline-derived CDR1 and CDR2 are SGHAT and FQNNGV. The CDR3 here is CASSIGQSSNQPQHF. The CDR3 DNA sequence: TGTGCCAGCAGCATAGGACAAAGTAGCAATCAGCCCCAGCATTTT.

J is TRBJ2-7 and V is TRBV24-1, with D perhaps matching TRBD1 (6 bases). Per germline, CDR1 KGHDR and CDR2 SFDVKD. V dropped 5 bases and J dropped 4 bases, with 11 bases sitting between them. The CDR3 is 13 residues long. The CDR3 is CATSVPGQYEQYF. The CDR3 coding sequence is TGTGCCACCAGTGTCCCCGGACAGTACGAGCAGTACTTC.

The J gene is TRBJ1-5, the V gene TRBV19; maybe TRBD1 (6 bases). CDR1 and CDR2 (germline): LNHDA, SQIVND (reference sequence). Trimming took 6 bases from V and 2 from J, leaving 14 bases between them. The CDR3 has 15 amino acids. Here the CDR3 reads CASREQGTGNQPQHF. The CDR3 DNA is TGTGCCAGTAGGGAACAGGGTACCGGCAATCAGCCCCAGCATTTT. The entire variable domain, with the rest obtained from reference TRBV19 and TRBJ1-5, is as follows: DGGITQSPKYLFRKEGQNVTLSCEQNLNHDAMYWYRQDPGQGLRLIYYSQIVNDFQKGDIAEGYSVSREKKESFPLTVTSAQKNPTAFYLCASREQGTGNQPQHFGDGTRLSIL.

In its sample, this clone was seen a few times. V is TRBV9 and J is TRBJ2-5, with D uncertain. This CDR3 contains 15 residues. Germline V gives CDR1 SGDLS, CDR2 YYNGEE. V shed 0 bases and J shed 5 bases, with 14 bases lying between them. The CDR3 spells CASSVGLESEETQYF. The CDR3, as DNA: TGTGCCAGCAGCGTAGGCCTAGAGAGTGAGGAGACCCAGTACTTC.

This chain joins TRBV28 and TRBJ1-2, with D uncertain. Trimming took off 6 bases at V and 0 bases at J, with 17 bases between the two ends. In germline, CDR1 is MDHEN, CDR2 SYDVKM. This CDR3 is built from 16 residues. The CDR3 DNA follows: TGTGCCAGCAGCCTAGGGTCCCCCGGGGCTAACTATGGCTACACCTTC. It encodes CASSLGSPGANYGYTF.

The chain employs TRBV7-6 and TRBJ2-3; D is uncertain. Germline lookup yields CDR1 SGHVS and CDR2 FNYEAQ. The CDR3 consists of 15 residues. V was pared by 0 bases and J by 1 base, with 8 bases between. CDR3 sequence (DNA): TGTGCCAGCAGCTTAGCAGGGCTCGGCACAGATACGCAGTATTTT. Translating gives CASSLAGLGTDTQYF.

CDR3 sequence reads: CASSLAGQGHNEQYF. The CDR3 DNA is TGTGCCAGCAGCTTAGCCGGACAGGGACACAACGAGCAGTACTTC. The chain carries TRBV7-2 and TRBJ2-7, with 8 bases aligning to TRBD1. Trimming at V came to 0 bases and at J to 5 bases, leaving 6 bases not matched to a gene. The CDR3 length is 15 residues. From germline, CDR1 is SGHTA and CDR2 FQGNSA.